This T cell receptor beta chain was sequenced during a study of T cells in Graves' hyperthyroidism and ophthalmopathy. TCR beta CDR3 regions were amplified from RNA. The TCR CDR3 first-round RT-PCR relied on the HTBI primer set. MiXCR was run by TCRdb on the multiplex PCR reads, yielding one entry per CDR3 protein. The sample gives roughly 100,000 distinct CDR3 sequences, around 37% of which show up once; 10% is in the top ten. Uncontrolled infections, other autoimmune diseases, pregnancy or lactation led to exclusion of patients. Diagnostic decisions used clinical symptoms, serum thyroxine and TRAb, thyroid ultrasound and orbital computed tomography. Notes on this clonotype: Its cognate antigen is unknown. This may come from a read error, since a much larger clone is one base off.

V gave up 0 bases and J gave up 0 bases, with 21 bases separating them. The germline V gene has CDR1 SGHTA and CDR2 FQGNSA. CDR3 size: 19 residues. Study findings and constraints: Separating ophthalmopathy from stable hyperthyroidism was achieved by a 13 V-J model. Most thyroid clonotypes that were expanded above 0.001 also turned up in blood.

The chain couples TRBV7-2 to TRBJ2-7; D gene uncertain. The receptor comes from a woman in her twenties or thirties with Graves' hyperthyroidism. Sequenced sample: peripheral blood or thyroid tissue (not recorded which). CDR3 protein: CASSLARTVPRACSYEQYF. Written as DNA, the CDR3 is TGTGCCAGCAGCTTAGCGAGAACTGTACCCCGGGCCTGCTCCTACGAGCAGTACTTC.